This T cell receptor beta chain stems from a study of blood T cell repertoires in COVID-19. Generated by immunoSEQ multiplex PCR, the TCRdb table keeps only in-frame clones and is missing some. The data hold about 58,000 clones, with 75% to 90% observed a single time. This CDR3 spans 14 amino acids. J gave up 1 base and V 3 bases, and 3 bases lay outside the gene matches. The chain joins TRBV5-7 to TRBJ2-5; 7 nucleotides match TRBD1. TRBV5-7 is an ORF, with its function uncertain. Sequencing was performed on peripheral blood. The receptor comes from a woman in her sixties or seventies with active COVID-19. The CDR3 spells CASSYRGSQETQYF. The CDR3 DNA sequence: TGTGCCAGCAGCTACAGGGGCAGCCAAGAGACCCAGTACTTC.